One TCR beta chain is described in this entry. Its antigen is currently unknown. CDR1 and CDR2 from the germline V gene are WSHSY and SAAADI. The CDR3 covers 14 residues. Trimming removed 6 bases from V and 4 bases from J; junction bases left unmatched: 3. This sample was included in a study of blood T cells in healthy people across ages. Study as a whole: The capture of about one barcoded beta molecule per two T cells was achieved by template switching. The study's findings and limits: Using unsorted PBMCs precluded a conclusive naive versus antigen-experienced comparison. Naive T cell percentage showed a strong correlation with TCR beta diversity.

The authors ran a second PCR of about 7 to 11 cycles using a sample-barcoded 5' primer and a J-beta primer mix. TCRdb used MiXCR to reprocess the 5' RACE reads, holding one entry per CDR3 protein. The data contain 1.5 million to 2 million distinct CDR3 sequences, approximately 50% of them singletons. This TCR was sampled from a woman aged 40 to 49 in good health. Sequenced input: blood. V is TRBV10-2 and J is TRBJ2-2; 9 bases agree with TRBD2. The CDR3 spells CASRTSGSTGELFF. The CDR3 DNA reads TGCGCCAGCAGGACTAGCGGATCCACCGGGGAGCTGTTTTTT.